What follows are 13 T cell receptor beta chains derived from one specimen sequenced in a study of regulatory T cells in long-lasting Graves disease. Sequencing libraries for TCR beta were prepared with iRepertoire HTBI primers and Arm-PCR of CDR3 regions. MiXCR, run by TCRdb on the multiplex PCR reads, gives a single entry per CDR3 protein. The table has under 300,000 distinct CDR3 sequences, around 20% seen once. Time point given: newly diagnosed GD, antithyroid drugs for less than 3 months. TCR sequences were obtained from RNA taken from PBMCs. Sequencing was performed on peripheral blood mononuclear cells (PBMCs), taken at new diagnosis, from a patient treated with antithyroid drugs. These receptors all come from a female donor with Graves disease.

This clonotype was observed many times. This sequence joins TRBV20-1 and TRBJ2-1, with 11 bases aligning to TRBD1. CDR1 and CDR2 from the germline V gene are DFQATT and SNEGSKA (reference sequence). CDR3 length: 13 amino acids. Trimming cost V 5 bases and J 6 bases; bases outside gene matches: 3. CDR3 in amino acids: CSARTGGPNEQFF. CDR3 nucleotides: TGCAGTGCTCGGACAGGGGGCCCCAATGAGCAGTTCTTC.

This clonotype came up many times. The chain is built from TRBV7-3 and TRBJ2-1; D may be TRBD2 (7 bases). V lost 3 bases and J lost 9, with 18 bases in between. Looked up from germline, CDR1 is SGHTA and CDR2 is FQGTGA. CDR3 size: 15 residues. This chain's CDR3 is CASSFQGRGGGEQFF. CDR3 nucleotide sequence: TGTGCCAGCAGCTTTCAGGGGCGTGGGGGGGGTGAGCAGTTCTTC.

This clonotype showed up many times. The chain carries TRBV5-1 and TRBJ1-6; maybe TRBD1 (6 bases). Germline CDR1 and CDR2: SGHRS and YFSETQ. Trimming stripped 3 bases from V and 7 bases from J, with 11 bases between. The CDR3 runs 14 residues. CDR3 coding DNA: TGCGCCAGCAGCTCCGGCGGGACAAATTCACCCCTCCACTTT. Amino acid sequence: CASSSGGTNSPLHF.

This clonotype occurred many times. The chain combines TRBV6-5 with TRBJ2-7; 9 positions match TRBD1. Germline lookup yields CDR1 MNHEY and CDR2 SVGAGI. The CDR3 has 16 amino acids. V was pared by 0 bases and J by 4 bases, with 7 bases of the junction left unmatched. CDR3 sequence (DNA): TGTGCCAGCAGTTACTCCAGGGCCGGGACAGGGTACGAGCAGTACTTC. It is translated as CASSYSRAGTGYEQYF.

This clonotype has at least ten counts. The gene calls are TRBV20-1 and TRBJ2-2, with D possibly being TRBD1 or TRBD2 (5 bases each). The germline V gene encodes CDR1 DFQATT and CDR2 SNEGSKA (reference sequence). The CDR3 runs to 15 residues. Trimming took 4 bases from V and 2 from J, leaving 14 bases between them. The CDR3 region is CSATRAGDNTGELFF. The DNA for the CDR3 is TGCAGTGCTACCAGGGCCGGGGATAACACCGGGGAGCTGTTTTTT.

The table lists this clonotype with a few counts. A far larger clone is a single base away, which makes a read error likely. This chain joins TRBV4-1 and TRBJ2-1; 7 bases match TRBD2. Matching the DNA end better, TRBJ2-5 makes the J call doubtful. CDR1 MGHRA and CDR2 YSYEKL come from the germline V gene. This CDR3 is 18 amino acids long. The CDR3, as DNA: TGCGCCAGCAGCCAAGATGGCGGACTAACGGGGGGCCAAGAGACCCAGTACTTC. Translated: CASSQDGGLTGGQETQYF.

This clonotype was detected a few times. A read error is likely, as this CDR3 ends without the conserved phenylalanine or tryptophan. V gene TRBV2 combines with J gene TRBJ1-2; D ambiguous. V dropped 1 base and J dropped 2 bases, with 5 bases sitting between them. Germline V CDR1 and CDR2: SNHLY, FYNNEI. The CDR3 has 13 amino acids. The chain's CDR3 is CASSEGRNYGYTL. In DNA form, the CDR3 reads TGTGCCAGCAGTGAAGGCAGAAACTATGGCTACACCCTC.

This clonotype appeared many times. The chain uses TRBV2 and TRBJ2-2; D gene uncertain. This CDR3 has 16 amino acids. V lost 2 bases and J lost 0, with 10 bases in between. Germline loops: CDR1 SNHLY, CDR2 FYNNEI. This chain's CDR3 is CASSETAETNTGELFF. The CDR3 DNA follows: TGTGCCAGCAGTGAAACCGCGGAGACGAACACCGGGGAGCTGTTTTTT.

This clonotype was recorded at least ten times. The chain recombines TRBV27 with TRBJ1-2, with 9 bases aligning to TRBD1. This CDR3 is built from 16 residues. V lost 4 bases, J lost 0 bases, and 6 bases stayed unmatched. From germline, CDR1 is MNHEY and CDR2 SMNVEV (reference sequence). The DNA of the CDR3 is TGTGCCAGCAGTTCACGGACAGGGGCCACTAACTATGGCTACACCTTC. This translates into CASSSRTGATNYGYTF.

This clonotype has just one count. The chain carries TRBV6-2 or TRBV6-3 and TRBJ1-3; 8 nucleotides line up with TRBD1. Looked up from germline, CDR1 is MNHEY and CDR2 is SVGEGT. The ends lost 5 bases at V and 9 bases at J; junction bases unmatched: 12. The CDR3 extends over 15 amino acids. CDR3 sequence reads: CASSDRGLGLGTIYF. In nucleotides, the CDR3 is TGTGCCAGCAGTGACAGGGGCCTCGGGCTGGGCACCATATATTTT.

Ten or more counts support this clonotype. V is TRBV2 and J is TRBJ1-5; 7 bases line up with TRBD1. V gave up 8 bases and J gave up 5 bases; unmatched junction bases: 18. Germline values: CDR1 SNHLY, CDR2 FYNNEI. The CDR3 runs to 17 residues. This CDR3 reads CASYQEAGQPFHQPQHF. CDR3 DNA sequence: TGTGCCAGCTATCAGGAAGCGGGACAGCCTTTTCATCAGCCCCAGCATTTT.

This chain joins TRBV5-4 and TRBJ2-2, with 7 nucleotides matching TRBD1. This CDR3 has 14 residues. Per germline, CDR1 SGHNT and CDR2 YYREEE (reference sequence). J was trimmed by 4 bases and V by 5 bases; bases with no gene match: 5. This CDR3 reads CASRQGGGTGELFF. The CDR3 DNA sequence: TGTGCCAGCAGACAAGGGGGCGGCACCGGGGAGCTGTTTTTT.

The CDR3 DNA reads TGTGCCAGCAGTTACCAGGGATCCTACAATGAGCAGTTCTTC. Amino acid sequence: CASSYQGSYNEQFF. The chain uses TRBV6-9 and TRBJ2-1, with D maybe TRBD1 (5 bases). The V end lost 3 bases, the J end lost 1 base, and 7 bases lay between the germline ends. CDR3 length: 14 residues. Germline V gene lookup returns CDR1 MNHGY and CDR2 SVAAGI.